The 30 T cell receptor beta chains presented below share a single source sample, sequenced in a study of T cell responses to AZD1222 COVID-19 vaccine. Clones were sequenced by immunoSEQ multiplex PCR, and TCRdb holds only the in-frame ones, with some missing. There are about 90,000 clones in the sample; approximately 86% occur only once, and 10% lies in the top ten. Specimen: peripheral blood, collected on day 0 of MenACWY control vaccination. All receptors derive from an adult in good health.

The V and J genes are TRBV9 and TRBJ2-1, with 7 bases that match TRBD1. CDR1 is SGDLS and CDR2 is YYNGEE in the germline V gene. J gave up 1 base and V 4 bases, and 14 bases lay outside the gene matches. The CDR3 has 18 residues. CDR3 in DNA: TGTGCCAGCAGCACCCGAATGATTGACAGGGAGTCCTACAATGAGCAGTTCTTC. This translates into CASSTRMIDRESYNEQFF.

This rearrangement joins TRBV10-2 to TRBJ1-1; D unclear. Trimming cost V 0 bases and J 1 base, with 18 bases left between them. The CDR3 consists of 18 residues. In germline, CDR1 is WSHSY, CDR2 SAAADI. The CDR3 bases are TGCGCCAGCAGTGAGTCGTACCTAAGACTCCTCACGAACACTGAAGCTTTCTTT. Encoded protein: CASSESYLRLLTNTEAFF.

This chain's CDR3 is CASSSTSGAYTDTQYF. The DNA of the CDR3 is TGTGCCAGCAGTTCCACTAGCGGGGCGTACACAGATACGCAGTATTTT. The chain couples TRBV27 to TRBJ2-3; 10 nucleotides align to TRBD2. V shed 4 bases, J shed 2 bases, and the junction held 6 bases outside the gene matches. This CDR3 is built from 16 residues. Looked up from germline, CDR1 is MNHEY and CDR2 is SMNVEV (reference sequence).

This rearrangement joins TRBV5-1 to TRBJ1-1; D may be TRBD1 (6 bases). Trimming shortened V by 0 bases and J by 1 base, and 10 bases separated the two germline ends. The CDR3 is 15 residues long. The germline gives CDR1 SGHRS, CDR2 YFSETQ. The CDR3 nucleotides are TGCGCCAGCAGCTTGGTACCAGGGGAGAACACTGAAGCTTTCTTT. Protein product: CASSLVPGENTEAFF.

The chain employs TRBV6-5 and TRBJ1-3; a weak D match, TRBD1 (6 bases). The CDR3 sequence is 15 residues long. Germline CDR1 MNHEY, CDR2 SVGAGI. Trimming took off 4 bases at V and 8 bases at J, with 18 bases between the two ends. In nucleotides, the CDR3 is TGTGCCAGCAGTTCCCCATCCGGACAGACGCACACCATATATTTT. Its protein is CASSSPSGQTHTIYF.

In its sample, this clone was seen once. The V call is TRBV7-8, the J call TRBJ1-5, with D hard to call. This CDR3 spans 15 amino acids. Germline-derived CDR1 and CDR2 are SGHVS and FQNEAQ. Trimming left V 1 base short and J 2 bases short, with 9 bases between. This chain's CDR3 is CASSLGGLGNQPQHF. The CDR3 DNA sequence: TGTGCCAGCAGCTTAGGGGGATTAGGCAATCAGCCCCAGCATTTT. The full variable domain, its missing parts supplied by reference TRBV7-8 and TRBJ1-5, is GAGVSQSPRYKVAKRGQDVALRCDPISGHVSLFWYQQALGQGPEFLTYFQNEAQLDKSGLPSDRFFAERPEGSVSTLKIQRTQQEDSAVYLCASSLGGLGNQPQHFGDGTRLSIL.

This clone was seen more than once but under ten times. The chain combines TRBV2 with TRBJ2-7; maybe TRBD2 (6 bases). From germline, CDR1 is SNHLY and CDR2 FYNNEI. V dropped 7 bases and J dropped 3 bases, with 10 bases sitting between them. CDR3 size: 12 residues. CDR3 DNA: TGTGCCAGCACGGGAGACAGCTACGAGCAGTACTTC. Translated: CASTGDSYEQYF.

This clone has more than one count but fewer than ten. The CDR3 loop is CASTLGQGAFNSPLHF. The CDR3 DNA follows: TGTGCCAGTACCCTGGGACAGGGGGCTTTCAATTCACCCCTCCACTTT. J is TRBJ1-6 and V is TRBV19; TRBD1 matches 12 bases. CDR3 length: 16 residues. After removal of 7 bases from V and 7 bases from J, the junction contained 8 bases not matched to a gene. CDR1 is LNHDA, CDR2 SQIVND, per germline (reference sequence). The full variable domain, with the rest looked up from reference TRBV19 and TRBJ1-6, is DGGITQSPKYLFRKEGQNVTLSCEQNLNHDAMYWYRQDPGQGLRLIYYSQIVNDFQKGDIAEGYSVSREKKESFPLTVTSAQKNPTAFYLCASTLGQGAFNSPLHFGNGTRLTVT.

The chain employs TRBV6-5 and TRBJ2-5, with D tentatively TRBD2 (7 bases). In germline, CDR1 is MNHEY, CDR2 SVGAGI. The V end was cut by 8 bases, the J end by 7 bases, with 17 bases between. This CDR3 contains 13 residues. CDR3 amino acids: CASLGGGQGTQYF. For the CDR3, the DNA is TGTGCCAGCTTAGGGGGGGGCCAGGGGACCCAGTACTTC.

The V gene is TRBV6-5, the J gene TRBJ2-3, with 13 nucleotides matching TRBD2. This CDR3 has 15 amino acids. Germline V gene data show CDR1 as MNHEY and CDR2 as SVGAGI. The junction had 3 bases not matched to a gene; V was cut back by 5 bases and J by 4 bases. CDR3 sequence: CASSPGLAGPDTQYF. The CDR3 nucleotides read TGTGCCAGCAGTCCGGGACTAGCGGGGCCAGATACGCAGTATTTT.

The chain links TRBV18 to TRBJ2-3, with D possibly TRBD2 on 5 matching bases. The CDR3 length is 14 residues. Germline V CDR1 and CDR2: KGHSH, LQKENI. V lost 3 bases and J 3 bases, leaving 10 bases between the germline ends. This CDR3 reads CASSPGVGTDTQYF. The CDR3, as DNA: TGTGCCAGCTCACCGGGAGTAGGGACAGATACGCAGTATTTT.

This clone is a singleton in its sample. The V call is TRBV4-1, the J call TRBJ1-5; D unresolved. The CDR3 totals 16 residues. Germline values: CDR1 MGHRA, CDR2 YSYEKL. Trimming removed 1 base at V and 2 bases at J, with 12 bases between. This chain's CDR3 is CASSQVMGGGNQPQHF. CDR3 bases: TGCGCCAGCAGCCAAGTCATGGGAGGTGGCAATCAGCCCCAGCATTTT.

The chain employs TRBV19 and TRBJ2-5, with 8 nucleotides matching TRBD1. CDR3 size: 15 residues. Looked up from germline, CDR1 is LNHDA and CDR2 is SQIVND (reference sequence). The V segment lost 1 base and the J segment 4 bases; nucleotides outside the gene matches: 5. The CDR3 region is CASSIGPGGGETQYF. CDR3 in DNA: TGTGCCAGTAGTATAGGCCCAGGGGGCGGAGAGACCCAGTACTTC.

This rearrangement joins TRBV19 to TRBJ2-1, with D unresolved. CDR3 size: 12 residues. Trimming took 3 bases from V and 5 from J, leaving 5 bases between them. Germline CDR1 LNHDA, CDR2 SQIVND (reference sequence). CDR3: CASSMGNNEQFF. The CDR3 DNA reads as TGTGCCAGTAGTATGGGGAACAATGAGCAGTTCTTC.

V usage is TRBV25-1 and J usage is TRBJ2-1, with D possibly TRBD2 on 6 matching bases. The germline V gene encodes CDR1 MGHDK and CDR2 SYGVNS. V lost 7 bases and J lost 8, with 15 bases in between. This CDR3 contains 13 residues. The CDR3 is CASTGLRGDEQFF. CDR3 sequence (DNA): TGTGCCAGCACGGGACTGAGGGGCGATGAGCAGTTCTTC.

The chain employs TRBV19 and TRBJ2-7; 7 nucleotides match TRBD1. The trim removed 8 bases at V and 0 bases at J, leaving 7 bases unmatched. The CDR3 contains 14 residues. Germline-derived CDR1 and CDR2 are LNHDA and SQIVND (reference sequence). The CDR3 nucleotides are TGTGCCAGTTCCCCAGGGGGAACCTCCTACGAGCAGTACTTC. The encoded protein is CASSPGGTSYEQYF.

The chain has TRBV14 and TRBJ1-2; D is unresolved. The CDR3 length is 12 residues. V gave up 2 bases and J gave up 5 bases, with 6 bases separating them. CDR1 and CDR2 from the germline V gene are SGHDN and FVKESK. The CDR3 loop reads CASSQRGYGYTF. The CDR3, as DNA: TGTGCCAGCAGCCAACGAGGATATGGCTACACCTTC. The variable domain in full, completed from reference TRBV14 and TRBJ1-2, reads EAGVTQFPSHSVIEKGQTVTLRCDPISGHDNLYWYRRVMGKEIKFLLHFVKESKQDESGMPNNRFLAERTGGTYSTLKVQPAELEDSGVYFCASSQRGYGYTFGSGTRLTVV.

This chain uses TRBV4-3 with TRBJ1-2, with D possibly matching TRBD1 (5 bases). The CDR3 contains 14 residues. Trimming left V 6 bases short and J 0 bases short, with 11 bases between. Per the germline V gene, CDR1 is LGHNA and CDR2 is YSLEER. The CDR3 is CASSPRAANYGYTF. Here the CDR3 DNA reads TGCGCCAGCAGTCCCAGGGCGGCTAACTATGGCTACACCTTC.

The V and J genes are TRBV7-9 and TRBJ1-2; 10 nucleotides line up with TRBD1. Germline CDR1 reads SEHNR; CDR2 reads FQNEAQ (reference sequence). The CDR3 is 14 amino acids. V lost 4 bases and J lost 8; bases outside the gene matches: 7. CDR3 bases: TGTGCCAGCAGCTCCTCGACAGGGGGCGACGGCTACACCTTC. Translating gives CASSSSTGGDGYTF.

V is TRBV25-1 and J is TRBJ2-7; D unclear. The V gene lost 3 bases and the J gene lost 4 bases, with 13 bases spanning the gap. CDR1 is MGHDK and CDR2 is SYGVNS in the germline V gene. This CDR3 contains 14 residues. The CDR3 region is CASSDRIFPYEQYF. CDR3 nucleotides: TGTGCCAGCAGTGACAGGATATTTCCGTACGAGCAGTACTTC.

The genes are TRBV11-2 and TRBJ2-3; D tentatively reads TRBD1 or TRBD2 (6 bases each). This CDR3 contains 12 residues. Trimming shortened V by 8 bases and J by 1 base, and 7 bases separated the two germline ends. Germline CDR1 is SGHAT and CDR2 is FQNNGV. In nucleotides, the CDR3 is TGTGCCAGCGGGGGGCGCACAGATACGCAGTATTTT. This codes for CASGGRTDTQYF.

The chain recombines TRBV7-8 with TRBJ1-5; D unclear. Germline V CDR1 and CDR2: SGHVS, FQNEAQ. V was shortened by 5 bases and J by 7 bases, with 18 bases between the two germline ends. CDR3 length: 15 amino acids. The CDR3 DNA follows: TGTGCCAGCAGCGCCTTAGGAGGCTTGGGACAGCCCCAGCATTTT. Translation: CASSALGGLGQPQHF.

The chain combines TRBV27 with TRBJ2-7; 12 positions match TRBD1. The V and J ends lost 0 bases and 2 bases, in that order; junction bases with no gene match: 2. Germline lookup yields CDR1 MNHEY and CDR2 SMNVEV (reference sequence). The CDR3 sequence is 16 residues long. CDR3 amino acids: CASSLSGQGATYEQYF. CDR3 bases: TGTGCCAGCAGTTTATCGGGACAGGGGGCCACCTACGAGCAGTACTTC.

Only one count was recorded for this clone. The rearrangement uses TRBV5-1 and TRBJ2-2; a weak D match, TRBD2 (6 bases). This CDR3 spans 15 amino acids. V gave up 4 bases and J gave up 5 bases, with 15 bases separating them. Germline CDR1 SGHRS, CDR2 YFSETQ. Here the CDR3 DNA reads TGCGCCAGCAGCATCACGGGAGTAGGGACCGGGGAGCTGTTTTTT. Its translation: CASSITGVGTGELFF.

The CDR3 protein is CASSQDRITQYF. CDR3 coding DNA: TGTGCCAGCAGCCAAGACAGGATCACGCAGTATTTT. The chain links TRBV14 to TRBJ2-3; D uncertain. Germline V gene lookup returns CDR1 SGHDN and CDR2 FVKESK. Trimming pared 0 bases from V and 9 bases from J, leaving 7 bases between. The length of the CDR3 is 12 residues.

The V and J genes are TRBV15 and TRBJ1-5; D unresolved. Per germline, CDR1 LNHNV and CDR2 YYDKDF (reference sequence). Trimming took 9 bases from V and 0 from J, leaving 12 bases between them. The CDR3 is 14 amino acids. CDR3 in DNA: TGTGCCACGACGGAACAGTATAGCAATCAGCCCCAGCATTTT. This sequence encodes CATTEQYSNQPQHF.

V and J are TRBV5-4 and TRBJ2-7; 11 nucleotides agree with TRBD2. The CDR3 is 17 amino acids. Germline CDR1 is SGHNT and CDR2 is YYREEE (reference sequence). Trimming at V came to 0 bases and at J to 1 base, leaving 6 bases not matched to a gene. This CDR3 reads CASSLGGTSGASYEQYF. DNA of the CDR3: TGTGCCAGCAGCTTGGGGGGGACTAGCGGTGCTTCCTACGAGCAGTACTTC.

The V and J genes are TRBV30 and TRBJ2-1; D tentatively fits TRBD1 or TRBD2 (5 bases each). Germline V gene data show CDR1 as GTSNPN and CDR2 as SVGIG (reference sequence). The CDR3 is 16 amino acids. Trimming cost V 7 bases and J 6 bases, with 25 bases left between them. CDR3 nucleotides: TGTGCCTACACCGCCGGGACCGCATTTTTGAGCAATGAGCAGTTCTTC. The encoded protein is CAYTAGTAFLSNEQFF.

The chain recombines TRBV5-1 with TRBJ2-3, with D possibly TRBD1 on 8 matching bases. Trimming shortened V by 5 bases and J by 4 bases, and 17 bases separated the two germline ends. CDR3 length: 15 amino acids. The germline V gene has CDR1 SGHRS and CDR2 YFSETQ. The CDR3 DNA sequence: TGCGCCAGCAGATTACAGGGGGGAGGGGCAGATACGCAGTATTTT. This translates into CASRLQGGGADTQYF.

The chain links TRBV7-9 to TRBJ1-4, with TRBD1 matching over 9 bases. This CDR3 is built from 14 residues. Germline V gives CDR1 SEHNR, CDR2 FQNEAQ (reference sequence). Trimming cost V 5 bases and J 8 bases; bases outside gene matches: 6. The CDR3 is CASSQQGAGEKLFF. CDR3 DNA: TGTGCCAGCAGCCAACAGGGGGCGGGGGAAAAACTGTTTTTT.